One and the same sample provided the 29 T cell receptor beta chains below, sequenced in a study of cytomegalovirus exposure and HLA in healthy donors. Researchers ran the PCR with 60 Vbeta and 13 Jbeta primers. Here immunoSEQ multiplex PCR was the method, and the copy in TCRdb shows in-frame clones only, minus some. The listing contains roughly 41,000 clones. Sequences were obtained from PBMCs. Receptors were obtained from a woman between 35 and 50 years old in good health and CMV-seronegative.

This chain joins TRBV18 and TRBJ2-7; 11 nucleotides match TRBD1. V shed 0 bases, J shed 1 base, and the junction held 2 bases outside the gene matches. The CDR3 runs 16 residues. The germline V gene has CDR1 KGHSH and CDR2 LQKENI. The CDR3 DNA reads TGTGCCAGCTCACCACCGGGACAGGGGGGTTCCTACGAGCAGTACTTC. Encoded protein: CASSPPGQGGSYEQYF.

This rearrangement joins TRBV5-1 to TRBJ1-1; a weak D match, TRBD1 (5 bases). Germline CDR1 and CDR2: SGHRS and YFSETQ. Trimming took off 4 bases at V and 0 bases at J, with 13 bases between the two ends. The CDR3 has 15 residues. The CDR3 DNA is TGCGCCAGCAGCCCGGTGGCAGGGATGAACACTGAAGCTTTCTTT. Protein: CASSPVAGMNTEAFF. The full variable domain, with the rest looked up from reference TRBV5-1 and TRBJ1-1, is KAGVTQTPRYLIKTRGQQVTLSCSPISGHRSVSWYQQTPGQGLQFLFEYFSETQRNKGNFPGRFSGRQFSNSRSEMNVSTLELGDSALYLCASSPVAGMNTEAFFGQGTRLTVV.

The chain recombines TRBV28 with TRBJ1-4, with 7 bases aligning to TRBD1. The V gene end was trimmed by 5 bases and the J gene end by 7 bases; junction bases not matched to a gene: 10. Germline loops: CDR1 MDHEN, CDR2 SYDVKM. The CDR3 length is 15 residues. CDR3 amino acids: CASSPTGRGGEKLFF. The CDR3 DNA is TGTGCCAGCAGTCCGACAGGGCGTGGGGGTGAAAAACTGTTTTTT.

The rearrangement links TRBV25-1 to TRBJ1-4; the D is unclear. This CDR3 has 15 amino acids. V shed 1 base and J shed 4 bases, with 10 bases lying between them. Germline CDR1 and CDR2: MGHDK and SYGVNS. The CDR3 nucleotides read TGTGCCAGCAGTGAATTGGAGGCTAATAATGAAAAACTGTTTTTT. As protein: CASSELEANNEKLFF. Full variable domain (missing parts from reference TRBV25-1 and TRBJ1-4): EADIYQTPRYLVIGTGKKITLECSQTMGHDKMYWYQQDPGMELHLIHYSYGVNSTEKGDLSSESTVSRIRTEHFPLTLESARPSHTSQYLCASSELEANNEKLFFGSGTQLSVL.

J is TRBJ2-7 and V is TRBV19; 7 bases line up with TRBD1. The CDR3 covers 13 residues. CDR1 is LNHDA, CDR2 SQIVND, per germline (reference sequence). V dropped 3 bases and J dropped 2; count of bases not matched to a gene: 1. CDR3 DNA sequence: TGTGCCAGTAGTATCGGGACAGCCTACGAGCAGTACTTC. Translation gives CASSIGTAYEQYF. Filled out from reference TRBV19 and TRBJ2-7, the complete variable domain reads DGGITQSPKYLFRKEGQNVTLSCEQNLNHDAMYWYRQDPGQGLRLIYYSQIVNDFQKGDIAEGYSVSREKKESFPLTVTSAQKNPTAFYLCASSIGTAYEQYFGPGTRLTVT.

The rearrangement uses TRBV18 and TRBJ2-3; D might be TRBD1 (5 bases). CDR1 is KGHSH and CDR2 is LQKENI in the germline V gene. This CDR3 is 14 amino acids long. V was clipped by 0 bases and J by 3 bases, with 7 bases between them. For the CDR3, the DNA is TGTGCCAGCTCACCACCGCAGGGAACAGATACGCAGTATTTT. Protein product: CASSPPQGTDTQYF.

This chain uses TRBV18 with TRBJ2-1; maybe TRBD1 (5 bases). The CDR3 covers 13 residues. Trimming shortened V by 3 bases and J by 7 bases, and 10 bases separated the two germline ends. Germline V gene sequence: CDR1 KGHSH, CDR2 LQKENI. CDR3 nucleotides: TGTGCCAGCTCACCCCAGGGAAGAAATGAGCAGTTCTTC. Amino acid sequence: CASSPQGRNEQFF.

The J gene is TRBJ1-2, the V gene TRBV7-2, with D maybe TRBD1 (5 bases). This CDR3 contains 14 residues. Trimming removed 5 bases at V and 8 bases at J, with 18 bases between. CDR1 is SGHTA, CDR2 FQGNSA, per germline. The CDR3: CASSDGTPGRGYTF. DNA of the CDR3: TGTGCCAGCAGCGACGGGACCCCCGGGAGGGGCTACACCTTC.

This sequence joins TRBV6-1 and TRBJ2-3; a possible D gene is TRBD1 (6 bases). The CDR3 loop spans 14 amino acids. The V gene lost 4 bases and the J gene lost 1 base, with 9 bases spanning the gap. Germline V gives CDR1 MNHNS, CDR2 SASEGT. The CDR3, as DNA: TGTGCCAGCAGTGTAACAGGGCGCACAGATACGCAGTATTTT. Its protein product is CASSVTGRTDTQYF.

The V gene is TRBV29-1, the J gene TRBJ2-3, with 8 bases matching TRBD1. The CDR3 is 13 amino acids. After removal of 3 bases from V and 5 bases from J, the junction contained 4 bases not matched to a gene. Germline loops: CDR1 SQVTM, CDR2 ANQGSEA. The CDR3 here is CSVDRGQGDTQYF. Here the CDR3 DNA reads TGCAGCGTTGACAGAGGACAGGGAGATACGCAGTATTTT.

The chain joins TRBV29-1 to TRBJ1-5; TRBD1 agrees at 8 bases. Germline CDR1 SQVTM, CDR2 ANQGSEA. CDR3 length equals 13 residues. V shed 6 bases and J 7 bases; nucleotides not matched to a gene: 8. CDR3 DNA: TGCAGCGTACAGACAGGGGTAGGGCAGCCCCAGCATTTT. It encodes CSVQTGVGQPQHF.

V and J are TRBV7-9 and TRBJ2-1; D is possibly TRBD2 (5 bases). This CDR3 is built from 14 residues. The V gene's germline CDR1 is SEHNR and CDR2 FQNEAQ (reference sequence). V was cut by 1 base and J by 8 bases, with 12 bases left in between. Here the CDR3 reads CASSLGLGSDEQFF. CDR3 DNA sequence: TGTGCCAGCAGCTTAGGATTGGGGAGCGATGAGCAGTTCTTC. Full variable domain (missing parts from reference TRBV7-9 and TRBJ2-1): DTGVSQNPRHKITKRGQNVTFRCDPISEHNRLYWYRQTLGQGPEFLTYFQNEAQLEKSRLLSDRFSAERPKGSFSTLEIQRTEQGDSAMYLCASSLGLGSDEQFFGPGTRLTVL.

The chain combines TRBV4-2 with TRBJ2-7, with a possible D match to TRBD2 (6 bases). The V gene's germline CDR1 is LGHNA and CDR2 YNFKEQ. V was cut by 6 bases and J by 5 bases, with 17 bases left in between. The CDR3 contains 14 residues. CDR3: CASRPVEGTNEQYF. In DNA, the CDR3 is TGTGCCAGCAGACCGGTGGAGGGAACAAACGAGCAGTACTTC.

V usage is TRBV30 and J usage is TRBJ1-5; D perhaps matches TRBD1 (5 bases). The CDR3 is made up of 18 amino acids. Germline-derived CDR1 and CDR2 are GTSNPN and SVGIG (reference sequence). Deletions cut 3 bases from V and 2 bases from J, with 23 bases between. For the CDR3, the DNA is TGTGCCTGGAGCCTCCGGAGGGGTTCAGCCGGTGGCAATCAGCCCCAGCATTTT. Translation: CAWSLRRGSAGGNQPQHF.

This chain joins TRBV6-6 and TRBJ2-4, with D possibly TRBD2 on 6 matching bases. The germline CDR1 and CDR2 sequences are MNHNY and SVGAGI (reference sequence). Trimming stripped 4 bases from V and 0 bases from J, with 13 bases between. CDR3 length: 16 residues. CDR3 bases: TGTGCCAGCAGTTCCGGGGGTGTCCTAGCCAAAAACATTCAGTACTTC. As protein: CASSSGGVLAKNIQYF.

The chain carries TRBV29-1 and TRBJ2-7, with D possibly TRBD1 on 5 matching bases. The CDR3 totals 14 residues. Per the germline V gene, CDR1 is SQVTM and CDR2 is ANQGSEA. V lost 1 base and J lost 1, with 11 bases in between. CDR3 sequence reads: CSVEGPAGSYEQYF. As DNA, the CDR3 is TGCAGCGTTGAAGGGCCGGCAGGGTCCTACGAGCAGTACTTC.

Here the CDR3 DNA reads TGTGCCACCAGCAGAGATCTAGGCTCCAATCAGCCCCAGCATTTT. It specifies CATSRDLGSNQPQHF. This rearrangement joins TRBV15 to TRBJ1-5; D uncertain. The CDR3 loop spans 15 amino acids. V was clipped by 0 bases and J by 3 bases, with 9 bases between them. Germline V gene lookup returns CDR1 LNHNV and CDR2 YYDKDF (reference sequence).

The chain has TRBV2 and TRBJ2-7, with D possibly matching TRBD2 (6 bases). Trimming took 2 bases from V and 7 from J, leaving 18 bases between them. There are 15 residues in the CDR3. CDR1 and CDR2 (germline): SNHLY, FYNNEI. CDR3 in amino acids: CASSERAGRPVEQYF. CDR3 DNA: TGTGCCAGCAGTGAAAGGGCAGGGAGGCCTGTAGAGCAGTACTTC. The full variable domain, in which reference TRBV2 and TRBJ2-7 provide the parts outside the CDR3, is EPEVTQTPSHQVTQMGQEVILRCVPISNHLYFYWYRQILGQKVEFLVSFYNNEISEKSEIFDDQFSVERPDGSNFTLKIRSTKLEDSAMYFCASSERAGRPVEQYFGPGTRLTVT.

This rearrangement joins TRBV4-3 to TRBJ1-5; TRBD1 is a possible D gene (5 bases). CDR1 LGHNA and CDR2 YSLEER come from the germline V gene. This CDR3 has 15 residues. The germline V and J ends were trimmed by 1 base and 6 bases, with 13 bases remaining between them. CDR3: CASSQVFRAAQPQHF. DNA for the CDR3: TGCGCCAGCAGCCAAGTATTCAGGGCTGCTCAGCCCCAGCATTTT.

The genes are TRBV4-1 and TRBJ2-1; D gene uncertain. Trimming took 4 bases from V and 7 from J, leaving 11 bases between them. Germline V CDR1 and CDR2: MGHRA, YSYEKL. The CDR3 is made up of 13 amino acids. CDR3 sequence reads: CASSRKTLNEQFF. CDR3 DNA: TGCGCCAGCAGCCGAAAGACTCTGAATGAGCAGTTCTTC.

This chain joins TRBV21-1 and TRBJ1-4; the table's D gene call, TRBD1, was not cross checked with the DNA. TRBV21-1 is annotated as a pseudogene. This CDR3 is 14 amino acids long. CDR3 nucleotide sequence: TGTGCCAGCAGTTTCGGACAGTCTAATGAAAAACTGTTTTTT. It yields the protein CASSFGQSNEKLFF.

This clone is identified as medium-sized from frequency. V gene TRBV2 combines with J gene TRBJ1-2; tentatively, D is TRBD1 (5 bases). The CDR3 runs 13 residues. With 3 bases removed from V and 5 bases from J, the gap between germline ends came to 10 bases. Germline values: CDR1 SNHLY, CDR2 FYNNEI. CDR3 region: CASSDSAGYGYTF. CDR3 DNA: TGTGCCAGCAGTGATTCGGCAGGGTATGGCTACACCTTC.

This clone ranks as medium-sized in terms of frequency. The CDR3 region has the DNA TGTGCCAGCAGCTCCGGACAGGGGAATCAGCCCCAGCATTTT. Its translation is CASSSGQGNQPQHF. The chain is built from TRBV7-9 and TRBJ1-5; 9 nucleotides line up with TRBD1. V gave up 4 bases and J gave up 4 bases; unmatched junction bases: 2. The CDR3 totals 14 residues. Germline V gives CDR1 SEHNR, CDR2 FQNEAQ (reference sequence).

V usage is TRBV4-1 and J usage is TRBJ2-7, with 13 bases matching TRBD2. Germline CDR1 MGHRA, CDR2 YSYEKL. V gave up 3 bases and J gave up 2 bases; unmatched junction bases: 4. The CDR3 has 16 residues. CDR3 sequence reads: CASSHPGLAGAYEQYF. As DNA, the CDR3 is TGCGCCAGCAGCCATCCCGGACTAGCGGGGGCCTACGAGCAGTACTTC.

The rearrangement joins TRBV4-2 to TRBJ1-5; TRBD1 matches at 7 bases. The CDR3 is made up of 16 amino acids. V lost 0 bases, J lost 4 bases, and 6 bases stayed unmatched. Germline assignment: CDR1 LGHNA and CDR2 YNFKEQ. In DNA form, the CDR3 reads TGTGCCAGCAGCCAAGATATCGAACAGGGGAATCAGCCCCAGCATTTT. It encodes CASSQDIEQGNQPQHF.

The V and J genes are TRBV6-5 and TRBJ1-2; D remains unclear. The V end lost 0 bases, the J end lost 2 bases, and 10 bases lay between the germline ends. Germline V lookup: CDR1 MNHEY, CDR2 SVGAGI. The CDR3 sequence is 15 residues long. This CDR3 reads CASSYSRKANYGYTF. CDR3 nucleotides: TGTGCCAGCAGTTACTCGCGGAAAGCAAACTATGGCTACACCTTC.

V and J are TRBV19 and TRBJ2-4; 7 positions match TRBD1. Germline loops: CDR1 LNHDA, CDR2 SQIVND (reference sequence). V lost 5 bases and J lost 0; bases outside the gene matches: 7. The CDR3 is 16 amino acids. In DNA, the CDR3 is TGTGCCAGTAGTCCAACAGGGGAGCTAGCCAAAAACATTCAGTACTTC. It yields the protein CASSPTGELAKNIQYF.

The gene calls are TRBV11-2 and TRBJ2-7, with D perhaps TRBD1 (5 bases). Trimming cost V 1 base and J 0 bases, with 7 bases left between them. Germline CDR1 SGHAT, CDR2 FQNNGV. The length of the CDR3 is 14 residues. The CDR3 is CASSLVGASYEQYF. CDR3 sequence (DNA): TGTGCCAGCAGCTTAGTAGGGGCCTCCTACGAGCAGTACTTC.

V is TRBV9 and J is TRBJ2-7; D possibly corresponds to TRBD2 (6 bases). The CDR3 consists of 13 residues. Trimming took off 1 base at V and 5 bases at J, with 10 bases between the two ends. Germline V gives CDR1 SGDLS, CDR2 YYNGEE. The CDR3 DNA reads TGTGCCAGCAGCGTAATTGGGGAGGACGAGCAGTACTTC. Translating gives CASSVIGEDEQYF.